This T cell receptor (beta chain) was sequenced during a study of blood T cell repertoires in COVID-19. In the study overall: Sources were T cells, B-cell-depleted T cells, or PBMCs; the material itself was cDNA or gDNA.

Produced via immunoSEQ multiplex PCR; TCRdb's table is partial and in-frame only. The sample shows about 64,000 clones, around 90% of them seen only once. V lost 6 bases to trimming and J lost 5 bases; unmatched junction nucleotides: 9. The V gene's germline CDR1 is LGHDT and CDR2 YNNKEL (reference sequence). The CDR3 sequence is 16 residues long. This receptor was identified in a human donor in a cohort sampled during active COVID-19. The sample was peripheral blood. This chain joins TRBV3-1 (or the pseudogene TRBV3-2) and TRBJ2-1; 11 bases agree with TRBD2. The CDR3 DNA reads TGTGCCAGCAGGGGTAGCGGGAGGGCGGAAAACAATGAGCAGTTCTTC. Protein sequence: CASRGSGRAENNEQFF.